The rows below give T cell receptor beta chains drawn from one sample of a study of cytomegalovirus exposure and HLA in healthy donors. Assay used: immunoSEQ multiplex PCR; TCRdb lists only in-frame clones, some missing. The sample gives some 170,000 clones, more than 65% of which show up once; approximately 9.8% is in the top ten. The sample was PBMCs. Receptors originate from a young man in good health and CMV-seropositive. Each CDR3 is given with its conserved first and last residue. The order of the fields is J gene, V gene, clone size, D gene, CDR3 DNA, CDR3 protein. A D gene is named only where the DNA matches it firmly. Clone size is shown for a subset of rows, as once, few, many or a class of expanded clone.

j_gene: TRBJ1-2
v_gene: TRBV7-2
abundance: NA
d_gene: NA
CDR3nt: TGTGCCAGCAGCTTAGCGGCCCGCTTAAGTGTAGATTCGACTTATGGCTACACCTTC
CDR3aa: CASSLAARLSVDSTYGYTF

j_gene: TRBJ2-1
v_gene: TRBV11-2
abundance: NA
d_gene: NA
CDR3nt: TGTGCCAGCAGCTTGGCCAGGGACTACAATGAGCAGTTCTTC
CDR3aa: CASSLARDYNEQFF

j_gene: TRBJ1-1
v_gene: TRBV25-1
abundance: NA
d_gene: NA
CDR3nt: TGTGCCAGCGGCAGGGCTGGCACTGAAGCTTTCTTT
CDR3aa: CASGRAGTEAFF

j_gene: TRBJ1-1
v_gene: TRBV7-2
abundance: NA
d_gene: NA
CDR3nt: TGTGCCAGCAGCTTCCACCGACAAGGCACTGAAGCTTTCTTT
CDR3aa: CASSFHRQGTEAFF

j_gene: TRBJ1-2
v_gene: TRBV7-9
abundance: once
d_gene: NA
CDR3nt: TGTGCCAGCAGCCTGGGGTTCGGGGATGGCTACACCTTC
CDR3aa: CASSLGFGDGYTF

j_gene: TRBJ1-4
v_gene: TRBV25-1
abundance: once
d_gene: NA
CDR3nt: TGTGCCAGCAGTCCACAGGGTTCCGCGGAAAAACTGTTTTTT
CDR3aa: CASSPQGSAEKLFF

j_gene: TRBJ1-2
v_gene: TRBV5-6
abundance: NA
d_gene: TRBD1
CDR3nt: TGTGCCAGCAGCTTGGGGACAGGGGATGGCTACACCTTC
CDR3aa: CASSLGTGDGYTF

j_gene: TRBJ2-2
v_gene: TRBV7-3
abundance: NA
d_gene: TRBD1
CDR3nt: TGTGCCAGCAGCTTAAACTCGGGACAGGGGAACACCGGGGAGCTGTTTTTT
CDR3aa: CASSLNSGQGNTGELFF

j_gene: TRBJ2-2
v_gene: TRBV5-5
abundance: few
d_gene: NA
CDR3nt: TGTGCCAGCAGCTTAGGGGGGGGATACACCGGGGAGCTGTTTTTT
CDR3aa: CASSLGGGYTGELFF

j_gene: TRBJ1-1
v_gene: TRBV7-9
abundance: NA
d_gene: NA
CDR3nt: TGTGCCAGCAGCTTAGGTAAAAACACTGAAGCTTTCTTT
CDR3aa: CASSLGKNTEAFF

j_gene: TRBJ2-3
v_gene: TRBV5-6
abundance: NA
d_gene: NA
CDR3nt: TGTGCCAGCAGCTTGCGCAGGGGTTTCGCAGATACGCAGTATTTT
CDR3aa: CASSLRRGFADTQYF

j_gene: TRBJ1-1
v_gene: TRBV4-3
abundance: few
d_gene: NA
CDR3nt: TGCGCCAGCAGCCAAGCCAATGAGGGTGACACTGAAGCTTTCTTT
CDR3aa: CASSQANEGDTEAFF

j_gene: TRBJ2-1
v_gene: TRBV7-9
abundance: NA
d_gene: TRBD2
CDR3nt: TGTGCCAGCAGCCCCGGGACTAGCGGCAATGAGCAGTTCTTC
CDR3aa: CASSPGTSGNEQFF

j_gene: TRBJ1-1
v_gene: TRBV6-5
abundance: NA
d_gene: TRBD1
CDR3nt: TGTGCCAGCACGGGACAGGGGAGGTCGGACACTGAAGCTTTCTTT
CDR3aa: CASTGQGRSDTEAFF

j_gene: TRBJ1-4
v_gene: TRBV15
abundance: NA
d_gene: TRBD1
CDR3nt: TGTGCCACCACTTCGACAGGGGTTAGGAGGGCAACTAATGAAAAACTGTTTTTT
CDR3aa: CATTSTGVRRATNEKLFF

j_gene: TRBJ2-3
v_gene: TRBV4-1
abundance: NA
d_gene: TRBD1
CDR3nt: TGCGCCAGCAGCCAAGACACCGGGACAGGGCTTTTTCAGTATTTT
CDR3aa: CASSQDTGTGLFQYF

j_gene: TRBJ2-7
v_gene: TRBV5-1
abundance: NA
d_gene: NA
CDR3nt: TGCGCCAGCAGCGGACTCTACGAGCAGTACTTC
CDR3aa: CASSGLYEQYF

j_gene: TRBJ1-2
v_gene: TRBV11-2
abundance: NA
d_gene: TRBD1
CDR3nt: TGTGCCAGCAGCCCTGAGACAGGGGTTAACTATGGCTACACCTTC
CDR3aa: CASSPETGVNYGYTF

j_gene: TRBJ1-1
v_gene: TRBV10-1
abundance: NA
d_gene: NA
CDR3nt: TGCGCCAGCAGTGACACCCAGGGGCTCACTGAAGCTTTCTTT
CDR3aa: CASSDTQGLTEAFF

j_gene: TRBJ2-7
v_gene: TRBV6-5
abundance: few
d_gene: TRBD2
CDR3nt: TGTGCCAGCAGCCCCCGGTGGGAGGGGACCTACGAGCAGTACTTC
CDR3aa: CASSPRWEGTYEQYF

j_gene: TRBJ1-1
v_gene: TRBV4-1
abundance: NA
d_gene: TRBD1
CDR3nt: TGCGCCAGCAACCGAGCCGGGACAGGGAGGATGAACACTGAAGCTTTCTTT
CDR3aa: CASNRAGTGRMNTEAFF

j_gene: TRBJ2-2
v_gene: TRBV5-1
abundance: NA
d_gene: TRBD2
CDR3nt: TGCGCCAGCAGCTTGTGGGGACTAGAGAACACCGGGGAGCTGTTTTTT
CDR3aa: CASSLWGLENTGELFF

j_gene: TRBJ1-1
v_gene: TRBV19
abundance: NA
d_gene: TRBD1
CDR3nt: TGTGCCAGTAGTTTGCGACAGGGATTGGCGGTATTGAACACTGAAGCTTTCTTT
CDR3aa: CASSLRQGLAVLNTEAFF

j_gene: TRBJ2-1
v_gene: TRBV4-2
abundance: NA
d_gene: TRBD2
CDR3nt: TGTGCTGCGGGAGGTGGGGGGGAGTTCTCCTACAATGAGCAGTTCTTC
CDR3aa: CAAGGGGEFSYNEQFF

j_gene: TRBJ2-7
v_gene: TRBV5-6
abundance: NA
d_gene: TRBD1
CDR3nt: TGTGCCAGCAGCTGGTCAACCGGGACAGGATACTACGAGCAGTACTTC
CDR3aa: CASSWSTGTGYYEQYF

j_gene: TRBJ2-1
v_gene: TRBV27
abundance: NA
d_gene: TRBD2
CDR3nt: TGTGCCAGCAGTTTACCCCTAGCGGGATTGAATGAGCAGTTCTTC
CDR3aa: CASSLPLAGLNEQFF

j_gene: TRBJ1-4
v_gene: TRBV29-1
abundance: NA
d_gene: NA
CDR3nt: TGCAGCGCCAAGGCGTGGCAGGGAAATGAAAAACTGTTTTTT
CDR3aa: CSAKAWQGNEKLFF

j_gene: TRBJ2-5
v_gene: TRBV7-2
abundance: few
d_gene: TRBD2
CDR3nt: TGTGCCAGCAGCTTGGGGGACTACGAGCGGGAGACCCAGTACTTC
CDR3aa: CASSLGDYERETQYF

j_gene: TRBJ1-6
v_gene: TRBV7-9
abundance: NA
d_gene: TRBD1
CDR3nt: TGTGCCAGCAGCTCCCAGGGACAGGGGTATAATTCACCCCTCCACTTT
CDR3aa: CASSSQGQGYNSPLHF

j_gene: TRBJ2-1
v_gene: TRBV6-5
abundance: few
d_gene: NA
CDR3nt: TGTGCCAGCAGTTACTCGAAAAGGACACAAAATGAGCAGTTCTTC
CDR3aa: CASSYSKRTQNEQFF

j_gene: TRBJ2-2
v_gene: TRBV12-5
abundance: NA
d_gene: TRBD1
CDR3nt: TGTGCTAGTGCCCTCGGACAGGGGGAAAAGTTGGAGCTGTTTTTT
CDR3aa: CASALGQGEKLELFF

j_gene: TRBJ1-5
v_gene: TRBV5-5
abundance: NA
d_gene: NA
CDR3nt: TGTGCCAGCAGCTTGGAGGGGGATAGCAATCAGCCCCAGCATTTT
CDR3aa: CASSLEGDSNQPQHF

j_gene: TRBJ2-5
v_gene: TRBV7-2
abundance: NA
d_gene: TRBD2
CDR3nt: TGTGCCACAAGCCTAGCGGGAGGGCTGGAGACCCAGTACTTC
CDR3aa: CATSLAGGLETQYF

j_gene: TRBJ2-7
v_gene: TRBV7-9
abundance: NA
d_gene: NA
CDR3nt: TGTGCCAGCAGCCCAGGGGACGAGCAGTACTTC
CDR3aa: CASSPGDEQYF

j_gene: TRBJ2-5
v_gene: TRBV18
abundance: NA
d_gene: NA
CDR3nt: TGTGCCAGCTCACCTGGAGGGGGCTCGGAGACCCAGTACTTC
CDR3aa: CASSPGGGSETQYF

j_gene: TRBJ1-2
v_gene: TRBV7-9
abundance: once
d_gene: NA
CDR3nt: TGTGCCAGCAGCCACCGAGACAATAATGGCTACACCTTC
CDR3aa: CASSHRDNNGYTF

j_gene: TRBJ1-1
v_gene: TRBV4-2
abundance: NA
d_gene: NA
CDR3nt: TGTGCCAGCAGAGGGGCTTGGGGGGACACTGAAGCTTTCTTT
CDR3aa: CASRGAWGDTEAFF

j_gene: TRBJ2-3
v_gene: TRBV28
abundance: NA
d_gene: NA
CDR3nt: TGTGCCAGCAGTTTCAGCGGCGGCACAGATACGCAGTATTTT
CDR3aa: CASSFSGGTDTQYF

j_gene: TRBJ2-7
v_gene: TRBV5-1
abundance: NA
d_gene: NA
CDR3nt: TGCGCCAGCAGCTTGGCCTCAGGGAAGCACTACTACGAGCAGTACTTC
CDR3aa: CASSLASGKHYYEQYF

j_gene: TRBJ1-5
v_gene: TRBV19
abundance: NA
d_gene: NA
CDR3nt: TGTGCCAGTAGTATCGACACTTTCAATCAGCCCCAGCATTTT
CDR3aa: CASSIDTFNQPQHF

j_gene: TRBJ2-7
v_gene: TRBV15
abundance: few
d_gene: TRBD1
CDR3nt: TGTGCCACCAGCAGCGACAGGGGGTTATATGAGCAGTACTTC
CDR3aa: CATSSDRGLYEQYF

j_gene: TRBJ1-1
v_gene: TRBV6-5
abundance: few
d_gene: NA
CDR3nt: TGTGCCAGCAGACTCGGACAGAACACTGAAGCTTTCTTT
CDR3aa: CASRLGQNTEAFF

j_gene: TRBJ2-1
v_gene: TRBV6-6
abundance: NA
d_gene: NA
CDR3nt: TGTGCCAGCAGAGGGGGGGGGAACGAGTTCTTC
CDR3aa: CASRGGGNEFF

j_gene: TRBJ2-3
v_gene: TRBV6-1
abundance: once
d_gene: NA
CDR3nt: TGTGCCAGCAGTGACAGGTGGTGGCAGGGGGGCAGTGATACGCAGTATTTT
CDR3aa: CASSDRWWQGGSDTQYF

j_gene: TRBJ1-2
v_gene: TRBV27
abundance: NA
d_gene: NA
CDR3nt: TGTGCCAGCAGTGACCAGACAGGTACTGGCTACACCTTC
CDR3aa: CASSDQTGTGYTF

j_gene: TRBJ2-5
v_gene: TRBV7-8
abundance: few
d_gene: NA
CDR3nt: TGTGCCAGCACCTTATGGGGGGGCGGGGGCTTACAAGAGACCCAGTACTTC
CDR3aa: CASTLWGGGGLQETQYF

j_gene: TRBJ2-2
v_gene: TRBV5-1
abundance: NA
d_gene: TRBD1
CDR3nt: TGCGCCAGCAGCTTGGTTGGGACAGCCACCGGGGAGCTGTTTTTT
CDR3aa: CASSLVGTATGELFF

j_gene: TRBJ1-2
v_gene: TRBV5-1
abundance: NA
d_gene: TRBD1
CDR3nt: TGCGCCAGCAGCGCCACAGGGGTCCCTAACTATGGCTACACCTTC
CDR3aa: CASSATGVPNYGYTF

j_gene: TRBJ1-1
v_gene: TRBV5-8
abundance: NA
d_gene: NA
CDR3nt: TGTGCCAGCAGCTGGGAGGCAGGCCTGAACACTGAAGCTTTCTTT
CDR3aa: CASSWEAGLNTEAFF